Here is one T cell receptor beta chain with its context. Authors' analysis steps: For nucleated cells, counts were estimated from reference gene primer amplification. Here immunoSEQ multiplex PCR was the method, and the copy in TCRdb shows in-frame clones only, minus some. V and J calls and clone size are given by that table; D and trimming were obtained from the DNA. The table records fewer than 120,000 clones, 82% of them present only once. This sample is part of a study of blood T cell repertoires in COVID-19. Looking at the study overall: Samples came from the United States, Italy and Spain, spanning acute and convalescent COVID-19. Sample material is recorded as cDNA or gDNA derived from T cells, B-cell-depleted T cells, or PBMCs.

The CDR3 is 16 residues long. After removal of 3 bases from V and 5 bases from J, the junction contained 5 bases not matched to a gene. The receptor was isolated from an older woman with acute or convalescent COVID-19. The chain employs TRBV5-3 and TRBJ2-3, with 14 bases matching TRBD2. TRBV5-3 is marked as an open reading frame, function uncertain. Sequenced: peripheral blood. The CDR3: CARSSRLAGGQDTQYF. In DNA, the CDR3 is TGTGCCAGAAGCTCAAGACTAGCGGGGGGGCAAGATACGCAGTATTTT.